The 30 T cell receptor beta chains in this list originate from one sample, sequenced in a study of blood T cell repertoires in COVID-19. Measured with immunoSEQ multiplex PCR; TCRdb has only the in-frame clones, and not every one. The table records 70,000 or so clones, 65% to 90% of them present only once. Sequenced sample: peripheral blood. The source is a woman aged 55-70 years with acute or convalescent COVID-19.

The J gene is TRBJ2-3, the V gene TRBV2; the match to TRBD2 covers 13 bases. The length of the CDR3 is 16 residues. Germline V gene sequence: CDR1 SNHLY, CDR2 FYNNEI. V was clipped by 4 bases and J by 5 bases; unmatched bases: 6. CDR3 coding DNA: TGTGCCAGCAGTGCGGGACTAGCGGGGTCAAGAGATACGCAGTATTTT. Its translation: CASSAGLAGSRDTQYF.

This rearrangement joins TRBV27 to TRBJ2-7; 8 bases agree with TRBD2. Germline CDR1 is MNHEY and CDR2 is SMNVEV (reference sequence). V shed 5 bases, J shed 8 bases, and the junction held 11 bases outside the gene matches. This CDR3 contains 14 residues. In DNA form, the CDR3 reads TGTGCCAGCAGTCACGATGGACTAGCCATCAAGCAGTACTTC. Its translation: CASSHDGLAIKQYF.

The V gene is TRBV5-1, the J gene TRBJ1-4; D possibly corresponds to TRBD1 (5 bases). This CDR3 has 15 amino acids. V lost 0 bases, J lost 7 bases, and 13 bases lay in between. Germline V lookup: CDR1 SGHRS, CDR2 YFSETQ. Written as DNA, the CDR3 is TGCGCCAGCAGCTTGGAGGGCAGGGAGGGTGAAAAACTGTTTTTT. This encodes CASSLEGREGEKLFF.

The CDR3 sequence is CASSTQNEKLFF. CDR3 nucleotide sequence: TGTGCCAGTAGTACTCAGAATGAAAAACTGTTTTTT. This chain connects TRBV19 to TRBJ1-4; D remains unclear. V lost 4 bases to trimming and J lost 5 bases, with 5 bases between them. The CDR3 is 12 amino acids. In germline, CDR1 is LNHDA, CDR2 SQIVND (reference sequence). The complete variable domain, with remaining parts taken from reference TRBV19 and TRBJ1-4, reads DGGITQSPKYLFRKEGQNVTLSCEQNLNHDAMYWYRQDPGQGLRLIYYSQIVNDFQKGDIAEGYSVSREKKESFPLTVTSAQKNPTAFYLCASSTQNEKLFFGSGTQLSVL.

The J gene is TRBJ1-3, the V gene TRBV6-6, with D possibly being TRBD1 (6 bases). CDR3 length: 17 amino acids. Germline lookup yields CDR1 MNHNY and CDR2 SVGAGI (reference sequence). Trimming removed 5 bases at V and 0 bases at J, with 17 bases between. The CDR3 DNA reads TGTGCCAGCAGTCGTGGGGGGGCCTCTTACTCTGGAAACACCATATATTTT. It translates to CASSRGGASYSGNTIYF.

The rearrangement joins TRBV7-2 to TRBJ2-3, with D maybe TRBD2 (5 bases). The germline CDR1 and CDR2 sequences are SGHTA and FQGNSA. V was shortened by 4 bases and J by 0 bases, with 11 bases between the two germline ends. The CDR3 has 15 amino acids. CDR3 loop: CASSSSAASTDTQYF. The CDR3 nucleotides are TGTGCCAGCAGCTCTTCAGCGGCTAGCACAGATACGCAGTATTTT.

This clone was counted only a few times. V is TRBV5-5 and J is TRBJ1-4; possible D gene TRBD1, 5 bases. With 2 bases removed from V and 8 bases from J, the gap between germline ends came to 10 bases. CDR3 size: 13 residues. Germline V CDR1 and CDR2: SGHKS, YYEKEE (reference sequence). The CDR3 bases are TGTGCCAGCAGCTTTTCGACAGTCGAAAAACTGTTTTTT. It yields the protein CASSFSTVEKLFF. Full variable domain (remainder filled in from reference TRBV5-5 and TRBJ1-4): DAGVTQSPTHLIKTRGQQVTLRCSPISGHKSVSWYQQVLGQGPQFIFQYYEKEERGRGNFPDRFSARQFPNYSSELNVNALLLGDSALYLCASSFSTVEKLFFGSGTQLSVL.

This chain links TRBV7-2 with TRBJ1-6; TRBD1 matches 8 bases. With V trimmed by 7 bases and J by 5 bases, 7 bases remained unmatched. Germline V gives CDR1 SGHTA, CDR2 FQGNSA. There are 15 residues in the CDR3. Here the CDR3 DNA reads TGTGCCAGCACCTTTGGGGACAGGAATAATTCACCCCTCCACTTT. Its translation: CASTFGDRNNSPLHF. Looking up the rest from reference TRBV7-2 and TRBJ1-6 gives the full variable domain: GAGVSQSPSNKVTEKGKDVELRCDPISGHTALYWYRQSLGQGLEFLIYFQGNSAPDKSGLPSDRFSAERTGGSVSTLTIQRTQQEDSAVYLCASTFGDRNNSPLHFGNGTRLTVT.

The chain combines TRBV6-5 with TRBJ2-1, with D possibly matching TRBD2 (6 bases). This CDR3 spans 13 amino acids. Germline values: CDR1 MNHEY, CDR2 SVGAGI. The V and J ends lost 2 bases and 8 bases respectively, with 10 bases between them. The CDR3 sequence: CASSYGWGDEQFF. Here the CDR3 DNA reads TGTGCCAGCAGTTACGGTTGGGGGGATGAGCAGTTCTTC.

The chain has TRBV19 and TRBJ1-1; the match to TRBD1 covers 8 bases. The CDR3 is 15 amino acids. Per germline, CDR1 LNHDA and CDR2 SQIVND (reference sequence). Trimming removed 7 bases from V and 4 bases from J; junction bases left unmatched: 11. CDR3 DNA: TGTGCCAGTACGGGGGACGGGCAGGGGGCCACTGAAGCTTTCTTT. Translated: CASTGDGQGATEAFF.

The chain is built from TRBV3-1 (or the pseudogene TRBV3-2) and TRBJ1-1, with 7 positions matching TRBD1. CDR3 length: 14 residues. V was clipped by 0 bases and J by 5 bases; unmatched bases: 3. CDR1 and CDR2 (germline): LGHDT, YNNKEL (reference sequence). The CDR3 sequence: CASSQDTTGTEAFF. The CDR3 bases are TGTGCCAGCAGCCAAGATACGACAGGGACTGAAGCTTTCTTT.

The gene calls are TRBV11-3 and TRBJ1-1, with D uncertain. The germline V and J ends were trimmed by 1 base and 6 bases, with 9 bases remaining between them. CDR1 is SGHNT, CDR2 YENEEA, per germline. CDR3 length equals 13 residues. CDR3 nucleotides: TGTGCCAGCAGCTTAGCCGACGGAGCTGAAGCTTTCTTT. Its protein product is CASSLADGAEAFF.

The rearrangement links TRBV2 to TRBJ1-1; TRBD1 might be the D (6 bases). Germline V gene lookup returns CDR1 SNHLY and CDR2 FYNNEI. The CDR3 is 15 residues long. The V and J ends lost 6 bases and 4 bases respectively, with 18 bases between them. CDR3 sequence (DNA): TGTGCCAGCAGGCTACCAGGGACACGGGCCACTGAAGCTTTCTTT. Translation gives CASRLPGTRATEAFF.

The chain links TRBV5-1 to TRBJ1-2; a possible D gene is TRBD1 (5 bases). The CDR3 runs 14 residues. V shed 4 bases and J shed 6 bases, with 16 bases lying between them. CDR1 and CDR2 from the germline V gene are SGHRS and YFSETQ. The CDR3 loop reads CASSPKGQGDGYTF. In DNA form, the CDR3 reads TGCGCCAGCAGCCCTAAGGGGCAGGGCGATGGCTACACCTTC.

The V and J genes are TRBV7-6 and TRBJ1-6, with 7 bases identical to TRBD1. The V gene's germline CDR1 is SGHVS and CDR2 FNYEAQ. J gave up 9 bases and V 1 base, and 6 bases lay outside the gene matches. There are 15 residues in the CDR3. CDR3 sequence: CASSLDGPGGSPLHF. The CDR3 nucleotides are TGTGCCAGCAGCTTAGATGGGCCAGGGGGTTCACCCCTCCACTTT. Variable domain in full (rest from reference TRBV7-6 and TRBJ1-6): GAGVSQSPRYKVTKRGQDVALRCDPISGHVSLYWYRQALGQGPEFLTYFNYEAQQDKSGLPNDRFSAERPEGSISTLTIQRTEQRDSAMYRCASSLDGPGGSPLHFGNGTRLTVT.

The rearrangement uses TRBV5-1 and TRBJ1-1; 7 bases map to TRBD1. CDR1 and CDR2 from the germline V gene are SGHRS and YFSETQ. With V trimmed by 4 bases and J by 6 bases, 6 bases remained unmatched. The CDR3 is 13 residues long. The CDR3, as DNA: TGCGCCAGCAGCATACCAGGGGGTGCTGAAGCTTTCTTT. It translates to CASSIPGGAEAFF.

V gene TRBV25-1 combines with J gene TRBJ1-1; D is unresolved. The CDR3 covers 14 residues. Germline CDR1 reads MGHDK; CDR2 reads SYGVNS. The germline V and J ends were trimmed by 0 bases and 1 base, with 6 bases remaining between them. CDR3 in DNA: TGTGCCAGCAGTGAATATAAATCGAACACTGAAGCTTTCTTT. As protein: CASSEYKSNTEAFF.

For this clone: No DNA is shown, since the ends of the CDR3 on it are uncertain; the CDR3 is the one TCRdb lists. V is TRBV2 and J is TRBJ2-1; TRBD2 reflects the table's D call only, with no check against the DNA. The CDR3 spans 12 residues, counting both ends. Germline V lookup: CDR1 SNHLY, CDR2 FYNNEI. CDR3 loop: CASVGGGAPSFF.

This clone showed up just a few times. The rearrangement joins TRBV11-1 to TRBJ1-2; a weak D match, TRBD1 (5 bases). Deletions cut 1 base from V and 8 bases from J, with 14 bases between. Germline V gene sequence: CDR1 SGHAT, CDR2 FQDESV (reference sequence). The CDR3 is made up of 14 amino acids. This chain's CDR3 is CASSLVLGREGYTF. CDR3 in DNA: TGTGCCAGCAGCTTAGTGCTGGGGCGGGAAGGCTACACCTTC.

The chain links TRBV12-3 or TRBV12-4 to TRBJ1-1, with D unresolved. The CDR3 is 12 residues long. V lost 6 bases to trimming and J lost 4 bases, with 9 bases between them. The CDR3 DNA is TGTGCCAGCAGGGTACACCTCACTGAAGCTTTCTTT. It encodes CASRVHLTEAFF.

This chain uses TRBV24-1 with TRBJ1-5, with a possible D match to TRBD1 (5 bases). V shed 4 bases and J shed 6 bases, with 18 bases lying between them. This CDR3 region has 16 residues. Germline loops: CDR1 KGHDR, CDR2 SFDVKD. In nucleotides, the CDR3 is TGTGCCACCAGTGAACCCCAACCCGGGGGTGGTCAGCCCCAGCATTTT. It codes for CATSEPQPGGGQPQHF.

V is TRBV2 and J is TRBJ2-7; TRBD2 might be the D (6 bases). Germline loops: CDR1 SNHLY, CDR2 FYNNEI. This CDR3 contains 13 residues. V was shortened by 7 bases and J by 3 bases, with 13 bases between the two germline ends. This CDR3 is CASNGGTDYEQYF. Written as DNA, the CDR3 is TGTGCCAGCAACGGCGGGACCGACTACGAGCAGTACTTC.

The V gene is TRBV10-1, the J gene TRBJ2-1, with 11 positions matching TRBD2. The CDR3 covers 16 residues. V lost 3 bases to trimming and J lost 3 bases; unmatched junction nucleotides: 4. Per the germline V gene, CDR1 is WNHNN and CDR2 is SYGVQD (reference sequence). CDR3 loop: CASSDGTSGDYNEQFF. The CDR3 DNA reads TGCGCCAGCAGTGACGGGACTAGCGGTGACTACAATGAGCAGTTCTTC.

This clone was found a few times. This rearrangement joins TRBV4-2 to TRBJ1-4; 9 nucleotides align to TRBD1. CDR1 and CDR2 from the germline V gene are LGHNA and YNFKEQ. The CDR3 sequence is 19 residues long. V dropped 0 bases and J dropped 8; count of bases not matched to a gene: 16. CDR3 residues: CASSQDQQGAFFAEEKLFF. The CDR3 nucleotides read TGTGCCAGCAGCCAAGATCAACAGGGGGCGTTCTTTGCCGAGGAAAAACTGTTTTTT.

The rearrangement links TRBV18 to TRBJ2-5, with TRBD1 matching over 8 bases. Looked up from germline, CDR1 is KGHSH and CDR2 is LQKENI. The CDR3 has 17 amino acids. V trimming: 2 bases; J trimming: 1 base; junction bases outside the gene matches: 9. CDR3 loop: CASSPFARGLTQETQYF. Here the CDR3 DNA reads TGTGCCAGCTCACCATTCGCCAGGGGGCTCACCCAAGAGACCCAGTACTTC.

V and J are TRBV6-5 and TRBJ2-7; 7 bases map to TRBD1. The CDR3 loop spans 13 amino acids. Looked up from germline, CDR1 is MNHEY and CDR2 is SVGAGI. Trimming cost V 7 bases and J 2 bases; bases outside gene matches: 5. CDR3: CASTRTGAYEQYF. CDR3 coding DNA: TGTGCCAGCACCCGGACAGGTGCCTACGAGCAGTACTTC.

The rearrangement joins TRBV10-2 to TRBJ1-2; D possibly corresponds to TRBD1 (6 bases). The V and J ends lost 0 bases and 3 bases respectively, with 17 bases between them. The germline CDR1 and CDR2 sequences are WSHSY and SAAADI. The CDR3 extends over 17 amino acids. Here the CDR3 reads CASSESPLWGGDYGYTF. In nucleotides, the CDR3 is TGCGCCAGCAGTGAGTCCCCTCTGTGGGGGGGCGACTATGGCTACACCTTC.

The chain couples TRBV7-3 to TRBJ2-1, with 10 bases matching TRBD2. V dropped 0 bases and J dropped 12; count of bases not matched to a gene: 5. CDR3 length: 14 residues. CDR1 SGHTA and CDR2 FQGTGA come from the germline V gene. The CDR3 DNA reads as TGTGCCAGCAGCTTAACGGCTAGCGGGGGCATGCAGTTCTTC. Translated, it gives CASSLTASGGMQFF.

The V and J genes are TRBV30 and TRBJ2-3; 8 positions match TRBD2. Germline V gene lookup returns CDR1 GTSNPN and CDR2 SVGIG (reference sequence). Germline trimming cut 1 base from V and 5 bases from J; bases unmatched to any gene: 5. This CDR3 has 14 amino acids. The CDR3 region is CAWSDESGRDTQYF. The CDR3 bases are TGTGCCTGGAGTGACGAGAGCGGGAGAGATACGCAGTATTTT.

The chain couples TRBV11-2 to TRBJ1-2; 9 bases are shared with TRBD1. The CDR3 runs 15 residues. With 0 bases clipped from V and 6 bases from J, the junction kept 5 bases outside the gene matches. The germline V gene has CDR1 SGHAT and CDR2 FQNNGV. CDR3 in amino acids: CASSLERTGAHGYTF. The CDR3 DNA reads TGTGCCAGCAGCTTAGAACGGACAGGGGCACATGGCTACACCTTC.